This TCR beta chain emerged from a study of molecular identifiers for immune sequencing clone quantification. The study's findings and limits: Naive cells had under 1% of molecules in clones above 20 RNA copies, effectors over 97%. Sizes of clones that are highly expanded could be underestimated (if identical TCR molecules share a barcode).

A CD8+CD4-CCR7+CD45RA+ phenotype served as the sorting definition for naive CD8 T cells. V was pared by 4 bases and J by 2 bases, with 11 bases between. CDR1 and CDR2 from the germline V gene are LGHNT and FRNRAP. The CDR3 runs to 14 residues. This clonotype has ten or more counts. Its antigen is unknown. TCRdb fed the PCR reads into MiXCR, producing one record per CDR3 protein. Among around 460,000 distinct CDR3 sequences listed, 20% to 25% were seen once. This TCR derives from a human donor in good health. Some libraries in this study had Jurkat cell RNA spiked in. This rearrangement joins TRBV12-5 to TRBJ1-1; a weak D match, TRBD1 (6 bases). The sequenced sample consisted of naive CD8+ T cells from blood, with Jurkat cell RNA spiked in. Subset of the sample: FACS-sorted CD8+CD4-CCR7+CD45RA+ naive T cells. CDR3 coding DNA: TGTGCTAGTGGTTCCCGGGGGGCAAACACTGAAGCTTTCTTT. Residues: CASGSRGANTEAFF.